These 28 T cell receptor beta chains originate from one sample sequenced in a study of blood T cell repertoires in COVID-19 (dated by TCRdb to 2018 to 2021). The method was the immunoSEQ multiplex PCR assay. What TCRdb holds here is the immuneACCESS table cut down to in-frame rearrangements. Part of the clones is not present; checked against another copy, under half of the missing clones reflect an unresolved V gene, and the others are unexplained. Recorded for this sample are a few hundred thousand clones; around 87% of them occurred a single time. The ten largest make up 1.5% to 2% of the sample. The sample taken for sequencing was PBMCs or T cells enriched from blood (not recorded which). The receptors shown here come from a man in his forties in a cohort exposed to, infected with or recovered from COVID-19 (not recorded which).

The gene calls are TRBV7-6 and TRBJ2-2; 7 nucleotides match TRBD1. The CDR3 has 18 residues. The germline V gene encodes CDR1 SGHVS and CDR2 FNYEAQ. With 5 bases clipped from V and 0 bases from J, the junction kept 12 bases outside the gene matches. The CDR3, as DNA: TGTGCCAGCAGCCGCGGAAACTTAGACAGGGCGAACACCGGGGAGCTGTTTTTT. This sequence encodes CASSRGNLDRANTGELFF.

This clone was seen only once. This rearrangement joins TRBV10-1 to TRBJ2-1; D possibly corresponds to TRBD2 (6 bases). Germline V gives CDR1 WNHNN, CDR2 SYGVQD (reference sequence). The CDR3 extends over 13 amino acids. Trimming removed 6 bases from V and 9 bases from J, with 15 bases in between. As DNA, the CDR3 is TGCGCCAGCAGCGAAGGAGCGGGTAGTGAGCAGTTCTTC. As protein: CASSEGAGSEQFF.

This clone was counted between two and nine times. V gene TRBV10-3 combines with J gene TRBJ1-2; 10 bases agree with TRBD1. J was trimmed by 7 bases and V by 7 bases; bases with no gene match: 3. CDR3 length equals 12 residues. Germline V CDR1 and CDR2: ENHRY, SYGVKD. DNA of the CDR3: TGTGCCATCACAGGGACAGGGGTTGGCTACACCTTC. This sequence encodes CAITGTGVGYTF.

The chain is built from TRBV20-1 and TRBJ2-1; a weak D match, TRBD2 (6 bases). V lost 3 bases to trimming and J lost 8 bases, with 20 bases between them. The CDR3 sequence is 15 residues long. Germline-derived CDR1 and CDR2 are DFQATT and SNEGSKA (reference sequence). Here the CDR3 reads CSASGGALAGYEQFF. The CDR3 DNA is TGCAGTGCTAGTGGCGGGGCATTGGCGGGATATGAGCAGTTCTTC.

The chain uses TRBV18 and TRBJ1-1; 9 positions agree with TRBD1. V dropped 3 bases and J dropped 5; count of bases not matched to a gene: 7. CDR3 length: 15 amino acids. Germline values: CDR1 KGHSH, CDR2 LQKENI. CDR3 residues: CASSPDLDRGTEAFF. The CDR3 nucleotides are TGTGCCAGCTCACCCGACCTAGACAGGGGGACTGAAGCTTTCTTT.

This chain connects TRBV6-5 to TRBJ1-5; D uncertain. The CDR3 loop spans 13 amino acids. The germline V gene has CDR1 MNHEY and CDR2 SVGAGI. The ends were cut back, 6 bases at V and 2 bases at J, with 8 bases in the middle. CDR3: CASRAQGNQPQHF. The CDR3, as DNA: TGTGCCAGCAGGGCCCAGGGCAATCAGCCCCAGCATTTT.

V and J are TRBV4-1 and TRBJ1-5, with D perhaps matching TRBD1 (6 bases). Germline CDR1 and CDR2: MGHRA and YSYEKL. The CDR3 is made up of 15 amino acids. Trimming left V 6 bases short and J 3 bases short, with 15 bases between. CDR3 loop: CASRRDTGYNQPQHF. CDR3 sequence (DNA): TGCGCCAGCAGACGGGACACCGGGTACAATCAGCCCCAGCATTTT.

V usage is TRBV6-5 and J usage is TRBJ2-3; possible D gene TRBD1, 7 bases. Trimming removed 5 bases from V and 2 bases from J, with 14 bases in between. The CDR3 spans 15 residues. Germline CDR1 MNHEY, CDR2 SVGAGI. This chain's CDR3 is CASSRQGGVTDTQYF. The CDR3 bases are TGTGCCAGCAGTCGACAGGGCGGGGTCACAGATACGCAGTATTTT.

V gene TRBV10-3 combines with J gene TRBJ1-2; 11 nucleotides agree with TRBD1. CDR1 and CDR2 (germline): ENHRY, SYGVKD. V lost 3 bases, J lost 5 bases, and 5 bases stayed unmatched. This CDR3 is built from 15 residues. CDR3 bases: TGTGCCATCAGTGACCCGGGACAGGGGGGTTATGGCTACACCTTC. Encoded protein: CAISDPGQGGYGYTF.

The V call is TRBV6-1, the J call TRBJ1-3, with D possibly being TRBD1 (5 bases). CDR1 and CDR2 (germline): MNHNS, SASEGT. Trimming stripped 1 base from V and 0 bases from J, with 10 bases between. This CDR3 spans 16 amino acids. The CDR3 reads CASSEGGAHSGNTIYF. CDR3 sequence (DNA): TGTGCCAGCAGTGAAGGCGGGGCTCACTCTGGAAACACCATATATTTT.

The genes are TRBV5-1 and TRBJ1-1; D is perhaps TRBD1 (6 bases). In germline, CDR1 is SGHRS, CDR2 YFSETQ. The CDR3 covers 12 residues. The germline V and J ends were trimmed by 4 bases and 5 bases, with 9 bases remaining between them. CDR3 DNA: TGCGCCAGCAGCGGACAGCCTACTGAAGCTTTCTTT. Translation gives CASSGQPTEAFF.

J is TRBJ1-4 and V is TRBV4-2; D call uncertain. V was pared by 0 bases and J by 8 bases, with 7 bases between. CDR3 length: 13 residues. CDR1 is LGHNA and CDR2 is YNFKEQ in the germline V gene. CDR3 in amino acids: CASSQERWEKLFF. The CDR3 region has the DNA TGTGCCAGCAGCCAAGAGCGTTGGGAAAAACTGTTTTTT.

The chain couples TRBV3-1 (or the pseudogene TRBV3-2) to TRBJ2-1; TRBD2 matches 11 bases. Germline V CDR1 and CDR2: LGHDT, YNNKEL (reference sequence). V shed 0 bases, J shed 6 bases, and the junction held 10 bases outside the gene matches. The CDR3 is 18 amino acids. The CDR3 DNA sequence: TGTGCCAGCAGCCAAGATTTGGGACTAGCGGTGAGGGGCAATGAGCAGTTCTTC. Protein sequence: CASSQDLGLAVRGNEQFF.

The chain joins TRBV9 to TRBJ2-1; 8 bases map to TRBD2. The germline CDR1 and CDR2 sequences are SGDLS and YYNGEE. The CDR3 sequence is 19 residues long. The V segment lost 6 bases and the J segment 1 base; nucleotides outside the gene matches: 18. In DNA form, the CDR3 reads TGTGCCAGCACCCCGGGACTAGTCTATTCTATCCTATCCTACAATGAGCAGTTCTTC. Translated, it gives CASTPGLVYSILSYNEQFF. Based on the CDR3 plus reference TRBV9 and TRBJ2-1, the full variable domain is DSGVTQTPKHLITATGQRVTLRCSPRSGDLSVYWYQQSLDQGLQFLIQYYNGEERAKGNILERFSAQQFPDLHSELNLSSLELGDSALYFCASTPGLVYSILSYNEQFFGPGTRLTVL.

V usage is TRBV6-5 and J usage is TRBJ1-4; D is unresolved. Germline CDR1 reads MNHEY; CDR2 reads SVGAGI. This CDR3 has 14 amino acids. The V end lost 6 bases, the J end lost 0 bases, and 8 bases lay between the germline ends. The DNA for the CDR3 is TGTGCCAGCAGACAGATTGCAACTAATGAAAAACTGTTTTTT. Protein: CASRQIATNEKLFF.

This clone was seen only once. CDR3: CASSLQLAGSSFF. DNA for the CDR3: TGCGCCAGCAGCCTTCAACTAGCGGGATCCTCGTTCTTC. This rearrangement joins TRBV5-1 to TRBJ2-1; 10 positions match TRBD2. Germline V gene sequence: CDR1 SGHRS, CDR2 YFSETQ. This CDR3 is built from 13 residues. The trim removed 4 bases at V and 15 bases at J, leaving 10 bases unmatched.

The chain combines TRBV30 with TRBJ1-6, with 8 bases matching TRBD1. With V trimmed by 1 base and J by 9 bases, 5 bases remained unmatched. This CDR3 region has 14 residues. Germline-derived CDR1 and CDR2 are GTSNPN and SVGIG (reference sequence). The CDR3 sequence: CAWSARTGTSPLHF. CDR3 in DNA: TGTGCCTGGAGTGCCAGGACAGGGACTTCACCCCTCCACTTT. The whole variable domain, remainder taken from reference TRBV30 and TRBJ1-6, is SQTIHQWPATLVQPVGSPLSLECTVEGTSNPNLYWYRQAAGRGLQLLFYSVGIGQISSEVPQNLSASRPQDRQFILSSKKLLLSDSGFYLCAWSARTGTSPLHFGNGTRLTVT.

The chain joins TRBV12-3 or TRBV12-4 to TRBJ1-5, with a tentative D call TRBD1 (6 bases). V dropped 7 bases and J dropped 7 bases, with 14 bases sitting between them. This CDR3 has 13 amino acids. The CDR3 DNA follows: TGTGCCAGCAAAGGGGGAGGGGTGCAGCCCCAGCATTTT. It specifies CASKGGGVQPQHF.

This chain uses TRBV2 with TRBJ2-7; tentatively, D is TRBD1 (6 bases). This CDR3 is built from 12 residues. Germline CDR1 is SNHLY and CDR2 is FYNNEI. Trimming cost V 7 bases and J 2 bases, with 9 bases left between them. This CDR3 is CASNRDTYEQYF. The CDR3 coding sequence is TGTGCCAGCAACAGGGACACCTACGAGCAGTACTTC.

The chain links TRBV4-1 to TRBJ2-5; 7 nucleotides line up with TRBD1. Germline CDR1 is MGHRA and CDR2 is YSYEKL. This CDR3 is built from 15 residues. The J segment lost 2 bases and the V segment lost 2 bases, leaving 5 bases of the junction unmatched. The CDR3 sequence: CASSQTGTAQETQYF. The CDR3 nucleotides read TGCGCCAGCAGCCAAACCGGGACAGCACAAGAGACCCAGTACTTC.

V is TRBV3-1 (or the pseudogene TRBV3-2) and J is TRBJ1-5, with D unresolved. This CDR3 contains 12 residues. Trimming shortened V by 3 bases and J by 4 bases, and 4 bases separated the two germline ends. The germline V gene has CDR1 LGHDT and CDR2 YNNKEL (reference sequence). This chain's CDR3 is CASSHLNQPQHF. CDR3 DNA sequence: TGTGCCAGCAGCCACCTAAATCAGCCCCAGCATTTT.

A few counts support this clone. V gene TRBV10-3 combines with J gene TRBJ2-5, with 9 positions matching TRBD1. Trimming at V came to 4 bases and at J to 4 bases, leaving 7 bases not matched to a gene. Per germline, CDR1 ENHRY and CDR2 SYGVKD. The CDR3 runs to 15 residues. The chain's CDR3 is CAISAGTGLRETQYF. Written as DNA, the CDR3 is TGTGCCATCAGTGCTGGGACAGGGTTAAGAGAGACCCAGTACTTC.

This clone has ten or more counts. The genes are TRBV5-5 and TRBJ1-5; possibly TRBD1 for D (5 bases). Germline-derived CDR1 and CDR2 are SGHKS and YYEKEE (reference sequence). The CDR3 loop spans 17 amino acids. Trimming took 2 bases from V and 1 from J, leaving 16 bases between them. The CDR3 DNA is TGTGCCAGCAGCTTTCGCGGGACTGCCGTCAGCAATCAGCCCCAGCATTTT. Translation gives CASSFRGTAVSNQPQHF.

About this clone: This CDR3 is also generated by other DNA sequences in the sample. V gene TRBV30 combines with J gene TRBJ1-5, with 8 bases identical to TRBD1. J lost 0 bases, V lost 3 bases, and 10 bases had no gene match. The germline CDR1 and CDR2 sequences are GTSNPN and SVGIG (reference sequence). The CDR3 contains 17 residues. CDR3 nucleotide sequence: TGTGCCTGGAGGGCCGGGACAGGATCAAATAGCAATCAGCCCCAGCATTTT. Translation: CAWRAGTGSNSNQPQHF.

The rearrangement uses TRBV27 and TRBJ2-2, with TRBD2 matching over 8 bases. The CDR3 covers 15 residues. V trimming: 7 bases; J trimming: 3 bases; junction bases outside the gene matches: 7. Germline CDR1 reads MNHEY; CDR2 reads SMNVEV (reference sequence). The CDR3 reads CASMREDLDTGELFF. DNA for the CDR3: TGTGCCAGCATGCGGGAGGATTTGGACACCGGGGAGCTGTTTTTT.

The chain couples TRBV29-1 to TRBJ1-1; tentative D call: TRBD1 (6 bases). The V end was cut by 8 bases, the J end by 5 bases, with 15 bases between. The germline V gene has CDR1 SQVTM and CDR2 ANQGSEA. The CDR3 runs 12 residues. CDR3 in DNA: TGCAGCACAACTAGGGGGAGTACTGAAGCTTTCTTT. Translated: CSTTRGSTEAFF.

This chain links TRBV29-1 with TRBJ1-1; no firm D call. The CDR3 loop spans 12 amino acids. The germline V and J ends were trimmed by 3 bases and 6 bases, with 11 bases remaining between them. Germline V lookup: CDR1 SQVTM, CDR2 ANQGSEA. CDR3 loop: CSVDRESSEAFF. The DNA for the CDR3 is TGCAGCGTTGATAGGGAGTCGTCTGAAGCTTTCTTT.

This clone was seen only a few times. This rearrangement joins TRBV10-3 to TRBJ1-2, with D maybe TRBD1 (5 bases). CDR1 and CDR2 (germline): ENHRY, SYGVKD. The CDR3 consists of 12 residues. The V and J ends lost 4 bases and 6 bases respectively, with 9 bases between them. The CDR3 spells CAISGTGDGYTF. As DNA, the CDR3 is TGTGCCATCAGTGGGACGGGGGATGGCTACACCTTC.